Listed here is a single TCR beta chain. The antigen remains undetermined. V lost 8 bases, J lost 2 bases, and 6 bases stayed unmatched. The CDR3 spans 14 residues. Per germline, CDR1 GTSNPN and CDR2 SVGIG (reference sequence). The sample belongs to a study of cytomegalovirus exposure and HLA in healthy donors. Overall study results and limits: Among TCR sequences, most were rare, though some public TCRs appeared in many donors. It was about 150 TCR beta chains that were listed as cytomegalovirus-associated. According to a later analysis, TCR clusters from the first cohort tended to co-occur in the approximately 130 validation repertoires.

The data were produced by immunoSEQ multiplex PCR, yet TCRdb's version contains in-frame clones alone and is incomplete. This table holds some 130,000 clones, approximately 82% found once. This sequence originates from a man under 40 in good health and CMV-seropositive. This chain uses TRBV30 with TRBJ2-3; 11 nucleotides agree with TRBD2. Sample: PBMCs. The CDR3 coding sequence is TGTGCCATTGGGACTAGCGGATTCACAGATACGCAGTATTTT. This sequence encodes CAIGTSGFTDTQYF.